Below, one T cell receptor beta chain is given with its context. The target antigen is unknown. TCRdb's table, derived via immunoSEQ multiplex PCR, lists solely in-frame clones and lacks some. The data show around 100,000 clones, roughly 91% seen once. This CDR3 spans 15 amino acids. Germline CDR1 is SGHRS and CDR2 is YFSETQ. The germline V and J ends were trimmed by 5 bases and 6 bases, with 21 bases remaining between them. The record originates from a study of graft-versus-host responses after intestinal transplantation. Here the sequenced sample was unstimulated CD4+ T cells sorted from spleen or lymph node cells, taken before transplant. The chain employs TRBV5-1 and TRBJ2-7; a weak D match, TRBD2 (5 bases). This TCR was recovered from a human donor who was the organ donor for an intestinal transplant. The CDR3 DNA reads as TGCGCCAGCAGACCGAACCGGACTCTCAAGCGCGAGCAGTACTTC. Protein sequence: CASRPNRTLKREQYF.